Listed here are 17 T cell receptor beta chains from one sample, sequenced in a study of T cell repertoires in cytomegalovirus infection. TCRdb reanalysed the reads using MiXCR and keeps one entry per CDR3 protein. The sample lists roughly 700,000 distinct CDR3 sequences, approximately 33% occurring once. These receptors have no known antigen. This specimen consisted of cultured PBMCs, obtained from culture after CMV antigen stimulation. The source of these receptors is a human donor in good health (CMV status not recorded). Some clones in this sample may be carry-over from other donors' samples.

CDR3 residues: CASSHLREYEQYF. The CDR3 nucleotides read TGCGCCAGCAGCCACCTGAGGGAATACGAGCAGTACTTC. V is TRBV4-3 and J is TRBJ2-7; weak D call: TRBD2 (5 bases). The CDR3 contains 13 residues. The V gene lost 3 bases and the J gene lost 4 bases, with 10 bases spanning the gap. CDR1 and CDR2 (germline): LGHNA, YSLEER.

This sequence joins TRBV18 and TRBJ2-7; 10 nucleotides line up with TRBD2. The CDR3 is 14 residues long. Germline V lookup: CDR1 KGHSH, CDR2 LQKENI. Losses at the gene ends were 4 bases for V and 6 bases for J; bases not matched to a gene: 6. CDR3 protein: CASSRSGGDGEQYF. CDR3 coding DNA: TGTGCCAGCTCACGGAGCGGGGGGGACGGCGAGCAGTACTTC.

The chain is built from TRBV6-6 and TRBJ1-5, with D possibly matching TRBD1 (5 bases). Deletions cut 3 bases from V and 1 base from J, with 10 bases between. Germline values: CDR1 MNHNY, CDR2 SVGAGI (reference sequence). The CDR3 spans 15 residues. DNA of the CDR3: TGTGCCAGCAGTTATGCAGGGCGGAGCAATCAGCCCCAGCATTTT. Its protein is CASSYAGRSNQPQHF.

In nucleotides, the CDR3 is TGCGCCAGCAGCCACCCTGACAGGGGCCATTCACCCCTCCACTTT. It is translated as CASSHPDRGHSPLHF. This chain uses TRBV5-1 with TRBJ1-6; TRBD1 matches 8 bases. V shed 4 bases, J shed 8 bases, and the junction held 8 bases outside the gene matches. CDR1 is SGHRS, CDR2 YFSETQ, per germline. CDR3 size: 15 residues.

This clonotype was counted between two and nine times. This chain uses TRBV7-9 with TRBJ2-7, with D possibly matching TRBD2 (6 bases). The CDR3 extends over 17 amino acids. The germline V gene encodes CDR1 SEHNR and CDR2 FQNEAQ (reference sequence). The V gene lost 4 bases and the J gene lost 0 bases, with 19 bases spanning the gap. The CDR3 loop reads CASSSWGRTQSSYEQYF. The CDR3 DNA sequence: TGTGCCAGCAGCTCCTGGGGGAGGACGCAAAGCTCCTACGAGCAGTACTTC.

The chain combines TRBV27 with TRBJ1-2; 8 bases align to TRBD1. Germline values: CDR1 MNHEY, CDR2 SMNVEV (reference sequence). Losses at the gene ends were 3 bases for V and 7 bases for J; bases not matched to a gene: 7. This CDR3 spans 14 amino acids. CDR3 nucleotides: TGTGCCAGCAGTTTCCGGACAGGGCCAGGTGGCTACACCTTC. Translating gives CASSFRTGPGGYTF.

The V and J genes are TRBV4-3 and TRBJ2-7, with D possibly matching TRBD1 (5 bases). The germline V gene has CDR1 LGHNA and CDR2 YSLEER. V was cut by 4 bases and J by 2 bases, with 15 bases left in between. The CDR3 totals 15 residues. The CDR3 DNA reads as TGCGCCAGCAGCCGGGCGGCGACGACAGCCTACGAGCAGTACTTC. Encoded protein: CASSRAATTAYEQYF.

This clonotype came up a few times. The chain recombines TRBV7-9 with TRBJ2-5; 8 nucleotides line up with TRBD2. The junction had 7 bases not matched to a gene; V was cut back by 5 bases and J by 5 bases. This CDR3 is built from 14 residues. The V gene's germline CDR1 is SEHNR and CDR2 FQNEAQ (reference sequence). CDR3 amino acids: CASSPWTSSETQYF. The CDR3 DNA reads as TGTGCCAGCAGCCCATGGACTAGCTCGGAGACCCAGTACTTC.

The rearrangement joins TRBV6-2 or TRBV6-3 to TRBJ2-6; no clear D. CDR3 length equals 13 residues. Germline CDR1 MNHEY, CDR2 SVGEGT. The CDR3 coding sequence is TGTGCAGCCGAGAGTTCTGGGGCCAACGTCCTGACTTTC. Translation: CAAESSGANVLTF.

The chain links TRBV10-3 to TRBJ2-1; 11 nucleotides line up with TRBD2. CDR3 length equals 14 residues. V shed 10 bases, J shed 2 bases, and the junction held 4 bases outside the gene matches. Looked up from germline, CDR1 is ENHRY and CDR2 is SYGVKD. CDR3 in DNA: TGTGCCACCGCGACTAGCGGGGCCTACAATGAGCAGTTCTTC. It translates to CATATSGAYNEQFF.

This clonotype was observed a handful of times. The genes are TRBV7-2 and TRBJ2-7; D call uncertain. The ends were cut back, 3 bases at V and 5 bases at J, with 20 bases in the middle. CDR3 length equals 16 residues. CDR1 SGHTA and CDR2 FQGNSA come from the germline V gene. The CDR3 loop is CASSLATSFGPHEQYF. The CDR3 DNA reads TGTGCCAGCAGCTTGGCCACGTCCTTCGGTCCCCACGAGCAGTACTTC.

V is TRBV5-5 and J is TRBJ1-6, with 7 bases fitting TRBD1. This CDR3 is built from 15 residues. V lost 4 bases to trimming and J lost 7 bases; unmatched junction nucleotides: 8. Germline CDR1 and CDR2: SGHKS and YYEKEE (reference sequence). The CDR3 nucleotides read TGTGCCAGCAGCCCACCCGGGACAGCAAATTCACCCCTCCACTTT. Translated: CASSPPGTANSPLHF.

The V call is TRBV12-3 or TRBV12-4, the J call TRBJ2-2; D is unclear. This CDR3 has 10 residues. V lost 8 bases and J lost 7, with 5 bases in between. The chain's CDR3 is CASWNGELFF. In DNA form, the CDR3 reads TGTGCCAGCTGGAACGGGGAGCTGTTTTTT.

The chain carries TRBV7-9 and TRBJ1-2, with D uncertain. The germline V and J ends were trimmed by 3 bases and 7 bases, with 12 bases remaining between them. CDR1 and CDR2 from the germline V gene are SEHNR and FQNEAQ (reference sequence). This CDR3 is built from 13 residues. CDR3: CASSLVGLSGYTF. The DNA of the CDR3 is TGTGCCAGCAGCTTGGTTGGGCTGTCTGGCTACACCTTC. The full variable domain, rest sourced from reference TRBV7-9 and TRBJ1-2, is DTGVSQNPRHKITKRGQNVTFRCDPISEHNRLYWYRQTLGQGPEFLTYFQNEAQLEKSRLLSDRFSAERPKGSFSTLEIQRTEQGDSAMYLCASSLVGLSGYTFGSGTRLTVV.

V usage is TRBV12-3 or TRBV12-4 and J usage is TRBJ2-5, with 7 bases identical to TRBD2. There are 13 residues in the CDR3. V shed 7 bases and J 3 bases; nucleotides not matched to a gene: 5. The CDR3 nucleotides read TGTGCCAGCACCTCGGGGGGTAAAGAGACCCAGTACTTC. This translates into CASTSGGKETQYF.

The V call is TRBV29-1, the J call TRBJ1-1; 7 bases map to TRBD1. V lost 3 bases and J lost 4; bases outside the gene matches: 5. CDR3 size: 13 residues. The V gene's germline CDR1 is SQVTM and CDR2 ANQGSEA. The CDR3 region is CSVETGWVTEAFF. In nucleotides, the CDR3 is TGCAGCGTTGAGACAGGGTGGGTCACTGAAGCTTTCTTT.

This clonotype was counted only a few times. The V call is TRBV12-3 or TRBV12-4, the J call TRBJ1-2; the match to TRBD1 covers 7 bases. This CDR3 has 11 residues. J lost 6 bases, V lost 6 bases, and 1 base had no gene match. The CDR3 reads CASRRGHGYTF. In DNA, the CDR3 is TGTGCCAGCAGGAGGGGGCATGGCTACACCTTC.